This note documents a single T cell receptor beta chain sequence. The sample originates from a study of blood T cell repertoires in COVID-19. From germline, CDR1 is MNHEY and CDR2 SVGAGI. The CDR3 has 13 residues. Trimming removed 7 bases at V and 2 bases at J, with 11 bases between. Assay used: immunoSEQ multiplex PCR; TCRdb lists only in-frame clones, some missing. This sample has about 160,000 clones; around 80% occur once, and the top ten carry roughly a fifth. The sequencing sample was made of peripheral blood. The sequence came from an elderly woman with acute or convalescent COVID-19. The rearrangement uses TRBV6-5 and TRBJ1-1; perhaps TRBD1 as D (6 bases). The CDR3 sequence: CASMDSRNTEAFF. As DNA, the CDR3 is TGTGCCAGCATGGACAGCAGAAACACTGAAGCTTTCTTT.